This T cell receptor beta chain was sequenced during a study of primary melanoma T cells and metastatic recurrence (dated by TCRdb to between 2020 and 2021). Study-level background: A total of roughly 210 primary melanomas made up the cohort, all of stage T2 to T4 and more than 1 mm thick. Whether patient outcome could be predicted by T-cell fraction and T-cell repertoire clonality in primary melanoma tumors was the question this study put to the test. The T-cell fraction measured by TCR beta sequencing was compared against progression-free survival as the clinical outcome. Histopathological grading of tumor-infiltrating lymphocytes served as the comparison point for the T-cell fraction derived from sequencing. Results and caveats for the whole study, not just this receptor: Protection appeared to be conferred by a T-cell fraction above 20% regardless of ulceration status, mitotic rate or nodal disease. An effective T-cell-mediated antitumor response in primary melanoma was presented by the authors only as a suggestion rather than as a demonstrated mechanism. The tumor T-cell fraction reportedly predicted progression-free survival independently of thickness, ulceration, mitotic rate and age. Reportedly, adding T-cell fraction to tumor thickness improved progression-free survival prediction more than adding any other histopathological variable did.

Library preparation employed the immunoSEQ multiplex PCR assay. Primary melanoma tumor tissue was subjected to high-throughput sequencing of the T-cell receptor beta chain. The study's processing was this. Among the repertoire analyses were the distribution of insertions and deletions and the sharing of TCRB CDR3 between samples. The predictive value of the T-cell fraction was ranked against histopathological variables by a gradient-boosted model. TCRdb's version of the immuneACCESS table is confined to in-frame rearrangements and falls short of the full clone set. An unresolved V gene accounts for under half of the shortfall where checked; the remainder is of unknown origin. V and J calls and clone size are copied from that table; D and trimming were computed from the DNA. The sample records 1,200 or so clones, 87% of which are singletons. The ten largest clonotypes hold 3.5% to 4% of the sample.

Each patient's primary melanoma had been surgically resected and was viewed as potentially curable, though still at risk of metastatic recurrence. Comment on this clone: The clone's antigen remains unknown. Base qualities are not at hand, and no much larger clone is one base apart.

From the cysteine up to the phenylalanine, the CDR3 has a length of 15 residues. Just CDR3 DNA is preserved here, 45 bases in frame from base 1. The CDR1 and CDR2 encoded by the germline V gene are KGHSH and LQKENI. The junction shows trimming of 2 bases on V and 1 base on J, plus 11 bases between the germline ends. Sequencing used melanoma tumor tissue. The sequence came from a human donor with melanoma. Recombination connected TRBV18 to TRBJ2-5; matching of 6 bases hints at TRBD1 as the D gene. The CDR3 corresponds to CASSPNGQIQETQYF. The DNA sequence is as follows: TGTGCCAGCTCACCAAACGGACAGATCCAAGAGACCCAGTACTTC.